The 27 T cell receptor beta chains in this list originate from one sample, sequenced in a study of molecular identifiers for immune sequencing clone quantification. TCRdb reprocessed the PCR reads with MiXCR, giving one entry per CDR3 protein. The sample lists under 650,000 distinct CDR3 sequences, about 20% seen once, with under 0.95% in the top ten. Sample: naive CD8+ T cells from blood, with Jurkat cell RNA spiked in. The subset here: FACS-sorted CD8+CD4-CCR7+CD45RA+ naive T cells. All receptors come from a human donor in good health. Some libraries in this study had Jurkat cell RNA spiked in.

This clonotype has only a few counts. This chain links TRBV6-6 with TRBJ2-7; D uncertain. The CDR3 is 15 amino acids. Trimming pared 5 bases from V and 7 bases from J, leaving 21 bases between. The germline gives CDR1 MNHNY, CDR2 SVGAGI (reference sequence). The CDR3 DNA sequence: TGTGCCAGCAGTCGTCCAGGAGCCCACTCGGAAGAGCAGTACTTC. It is translated as CASSRPGAHSEEQYF.

J is TRBJ1-6 and V is TRBV19; 8 bases agree with TRBD1. V shed 5 bases, J shed 8 bases, and the junction held 8 bases outside the gene matches. CDR3 length: 15 amino acids. Germline V gene lookup returns CDR1 LNHDA and CDR2 SQIVND (reference sequence). CDR3: CASSFRQGSDSPLHF. DNA for the CDR3: TGTGCCAGTAGTTTCAGACAGGGGTCGGATTCACCCCTCCACTTT.

This clonotype was recorded at least ten times. The V gene is TRBV5-4, the J gene TRBJ2-7, with 9 bases identical to TRBD1. V shed 3 bases, J shed 5 bases, and the junction held 9 bases outside the gene matches. The CDR3 length is 15 residues. The germline V gene encodes CDR1 SGHNT and CDR2 YYREEE (reference sequence). CDR3 DNA: TGTGCCAGCAGCTCTTCGGGACAGGGCTGGAACGAGCAGTACTTC. Its protein is CASSSSGQGWNEQYF. The whole variable domain, remainder taken from reference TRBV5-4 and TRBJ2-7, is ETGVTQSPTHLIKTRGQQVTLRCSSQSGHNTVSWYQQALGQGPQFIFQYYREEENGRGNFPPRFSGLQFPNYSSELNVNALELDDSALYLCASSSSGQGWNEQYFGPGTRLTVT.

At least ten counts were recorded for this clonotype. The genes are TRBV5-6 and TRBJ1-5; the match to TRBD1 covers 9 bases. This CDR3 has 15 amino acids. V lost 4 bases, J lost 5 bases, and 7 bases stayed unmatched. CDR1 and CDR2 (germline): SGHDT, YYEEEE. CDR3 nucleotides: TGTGCCAGCAGCACAGACAGGGGGATAGATCAGCCCCAGCATTTT. It encodes CASSTDRGIDQPQHF.

This clonotype was detected once. The V call is TRBV28, the J call TRBJ2-6; D possibly uses TRBD1 or TRBD2 (5 bases each). The ends were cut back, 10 bases at V and 4 bases at J, with 20 bases in the middle. CDR1 is MDHEN, CDR2 SYDVKM, per germline. There are 16 residues in the CDR3. CDR3 sequence (DNA): TGTGCCACCGGGGACCCAGGGATGGCGGGGGCCAACGTCCTGACTTTC. This encodes CATGDPGMAGANVLTF.

This clonotype occurred once. It may be a read error: a sequence one base away is much more abundant. The DNA for the CDR3 is TGTGCCAGCAGATTGACAGGGTTCAACTATGGCTACACCTTC. It is translated as CASRLTGFNYGYTF. The genes are TRBV6-2 or TRBV6-3 and TRBJ1-2, with 7 bases lining up with TRBD1. Germline CDR1 MNHEY, CDR2 SVGEGT. CDR3 length: 14 amino acids. The ends lost 6 bases at V and 2 bases at J; junction bases unmatched: 6.

The chain carries TRBV6-6 and TRBJ2-7; 7 bases are shared with TRBD1. The germline V gene encodes CDR1 MNHNY and CDR2 SVGAGI (reference sequence). Unmatched junction bases numbered 15, after V lost 2 bases and J lost 2 bases. CDR3 size: 18 residues. CDR3: CASSYPPTGKEGAYEQYF. The CDR3 DNA reads as TGTGCCAGCAGTTACCCCCCGACAGGGAAAGAGGGGGCCTACGAGCAGTACTTC.

This clonotype was seen a handful of times. V usage is TRBV2 and J usage is TRBJ2-7; TRBD1 is a possible D gene (5 bases). Germline assignment: CDR1 SNHLY and CDR2 FYNNEI. The CDR3 has 15 residues. Trimming stripped 1 base from V and 0 bases from J, with 10 bases between. The CDR3 here is CASSEEAGSSYEQYF. The CDR3 bases are TGTGCCAGCAGTGAAGAGGCAGGGTCCTCCTACGAGCAGTACTTC.

The chain joins TRBV4-1 to TRBJ2-7; D perhaps matches TRBD1 (5 bases). CDR1 and CDR2 (germline): MGHRA, YSYEKL. The CDR3 length is 17 residues. V lost 0 bases to trimming and J lost 0 bases, with 15 bases between them. In nucleotides, the CDR3 is TGCGCCAGCAGCCAAGATCCAATGGGGCTGAGCTCCTACGAGCAGTACTTC. Translated, it gives CASSQDPMGLSSYEQYF.

The chain has TRBV7-6 and TRBJ2-7, with 9 bases matching TRBD1. The CDR3 runs 16 residues. Germline V CDR1 and CDR2: SGHVS, FNYEAQ. J gave up 2 bases and V 1 base, and 6 bases lay outside the gene matches. The CDR3 spells CASSLEVGQGPYEQYF. CDR3 sequence (DNA): TGTGCCAGCAGCTTAGAAGTAGGACAGGGGCCCTACGAGCAGTACTTC.

With respect to this clonotype: Given a much more abundant clone one base away, this may be a read error. This likely comes from a read error, as the CDR3 has no conserved phenylalanine or tryptophan at its end. The chain combines TRBV7-2 with TRBJ1-5; a weak D match, TRBD1 (6 bases). The CDR3 is 17 amino acids. Germline CDR1 reads SGHTA; CDR2 reads FQGNSA. The V and J ends lost 5 bases and 0 bases respectively, with 17 bases between them. The CDR3 nucleotides read TGTGCCAGCAGCCCGGCCGGGACACATTATAGCAATCAGCCCCAGCATCTT. It yields the protein CASSPAGTHYSNQPQHL.

This clonotype has more than one count but fewer than ten. This chain connects TRBV2 to TRBJ2-1; tentatively, D is TRBD1 or TRBD2 (5 bases each). The CDR3 sequence is 14 residues long. Trimming took off 10 bases at V and 0 bases at J, with 13 bases between the two ends. Germline loops: CDR1 SNHLY, CDR2 FYNNEI. CDR3 in amino acids: CATHGGSSYNEQFF. The CDR3 coding sequence is TGTGCCACGCATGGGGGAAGCTCCTACAATGAGCAGTTCTTC. Filled out from reference TRBV2 and TRBJ2-1, the complete variable domain reads EPEVTQTPSHQVTQMGQEVILRCVPISNHLYFYWYRQILGQKVEFLVSFYNNEISEKSEIFDDQFSVERPDGSNFTLKIRSTKLEDSAMYFCATHGGSSYNEQFFGPGTRLTVL.

This clonotype turned up a few times. This chain uses TRBV12-3 or TRBV12-4 with TRBJ2-1, with D perhaps matching TRBD1 or TRBD2 (5 bases each). CDR3 length equals 16 residues. V lost 4 bases to trimming and J lost 8 bases, with 21 bases between them. For the CDR3, the DNA is TGTGCCAGCAGTTCAACCGGGGCACGAGGGAACTATGAGCAGTTCTTC. Translation: CASSSTGARGNYEQFF.

This clonotype was seen only a few times. The J gene is TRBJ2-7, the V gene TRBV7-6; 9 bases are shared with TRBD1. The germline gives CDR1 SGHVS, CDR2 FNYEAQ. J was trimmed by 2 bases and V by 6 bases; bases with no gene match: 14. The length of the CDR3 is 17 residues. The CDR3 is CASSRGVYGQGTYEQYF. The CDR3 DNA follows: TGTGCCAGCAGTAGAGGGGTGTATGGACAGGGGACCTACGAGCAGTACTTC.

This clonotype was seen a handful of times. The genes are TRBV27 and TRBJ1-6; D may be TRBD1 (5 bases). Germline loops: CDR1 MNHEY, CDR2 SMNVEV (reference sequence). CDR3 length: 14 residues. V lost 2 bases, J lost 9 bases, and 11 bases lay in between. Here the CDR3 DNA reads TGTGCCAGCAGTTTACGGGACCCATCTTCACCCCTCCACTTT. Translated, it gives CASSLRDPSSPLHF.

This clonotype was counted many times. The chain recombines TRBV7-9 with TRBJ2-7; TRBD1 matches at 9 bases. V shed 8 bases, J shed 3 bases, and the junction held 2 bases outside the gene matches. This CDR3 comprises 12 residues. The germline CDR1 and CDR2 sequences are SEHNR and FQNEAQ (reference sequence). DNA of the CDR3: TGTGCCAGCTCGACAGGGGGCTACGAGCAGTACTTC. Amino acid sequence: CASSTGGYEQYF.

About this clonotype: A much larger clone lies one base from this, so it may be a read error. The chain links TRBV20-1 to TRBJ1-4; tentatively, D is TRBD1 (5 bases). This CDR3 contains 14 residues. Germline V gene lookup returns CDR1 DFQATT and CDR2 SNEGSKA (reference sequence). CDR3 protein: CSTRLTATNEKLFF. As DNA, the CDR3 is TGCAGTACTAGATTGACAGCGACTAATGAAAAACTGTTTTTT.

In its sample, this clonotype was seen many times. The chain recombines TRBV20-1 with TRBJ2-7; D gene unclear. The CDR3 is 14 amino acids. V lost 3 bases and J 3 bases, leaving 15 bases between the germline ends. The germline gives CDR1 DFQATT, CDR2 SNEGSKA (reference sequence). CDR3 sequence: CSARALIHYYEQYF. CDR3 DNA sequence: TGCAGTGCTAGGGCCCTTATCCACTACTACGAGCAGTACTTC.

This clonotype was seen repeatedly, ten times or more. The V gene is TRBV10-2, the J gene TRBJ1-1; 7 positions match TRBD1. The CDR3 totals 14 residues. The germline V gene encodes CDR1 WSHSY and CDR2 SAAADI. Trimming removed 8 bases from V and 4 bases from J; junction bases left unmatched: 10. The CDR3 bases are TGCGCCAGCGGGGGAACAGGGGAGAGCACTGAAGCTTTCTTT. Translation gives CASGGTGESTEAFF.

In regard to this clonotype: One end of the junction fails to match germline, which may point to a read error. The chain combines TRBV12-3 or TRBV12-4 with TRBJ1-1, with 7 bases identical to TRBD1. This CDR3 contains 14 residues. The CDR3 region has the DNA TGTGCCAGCAGTCTCGGGACAGCGAACACTGGAGCTTTCTTT. Protein: CASSLGTANTGAFF.

This clonotype was seen only a few times. This chain links TRBV7-6 with TRBJ1-1, with a weak D call TRBD1 (6 bases). V gave up 5 bases and J gave up 6 bases, with 13 bases separating them. This CDR3 region has 13 residues. Looked up from germline, CDR1 is SGHVS and CDR2 is FNYEAQ. In DNA, the CDR3 is TGTGCCAGCAGCCCGCAGGGGTCGGCTGAAGCTTTCTTT. Translating gives CASSPQGSAEAFF.

This clonotype occurred many times. V is TRBV19 and J is TRBJ2-4; 8 positions match TRBD1. This CDR3 has 14 residues. The ends lost 3 bases at V and 7 bases at J; junction bases unmatched: 5. The V gene's germline CDR1 is LNHDA and CDR2 SQIVND (reference sequence). For the CDR3, the DNA is TGTGCCAGTAGTATCGGGACAGGCTATAACATTCAGTACTTC. Protein: CASSIGTGYNIQYF.

J is TRBJ2-1 and V is TRBV12-3 or TRBV12-4, with 8 bases fitting TRBD1. The CDR3 is 14 residues long. V shed 5 bases and J 8 bases; nucleotides not matched to a gene: 8. The CDR3 DNA is TGTGCCAGCAGTCGGACAGGGTTCTTAGATGAGCAGTTCTTC. As protein: CASSRTGFLDEQFF.

This clonotype came up once. A much larger clonotype is one base distant, so this may be a read error. The J gene is TRBJ2-4, the V gene TRBV25-1, with D possibly TRBD2 on 6 matching bases. The germline gives CDR1 MGHDK, CDR2 SYGVNS. CDR3 length: 15 amino acids. The ends were cut back, 3 bases at V and 11 bases at J, with 20 bases in the middle. The CDR3 region has the DNA TGTGCCAGCAGTGATTTCGCCGGGAGTTCGGACGTTCAGTACTTC. Translating gives CASSDFAGSSDVQYF.

Ten or more counts support this clonotype. This rearrangement joins TRBV29-1 to TRBJ2-3; D not certain. The V end lost 3 bases, the J end lost 4 bases, and 23 bases lay between the germline ends. Germline V gene lookup returns CDR1 SQVTM and CDR2 ANQGSEA. The length of the CDR3 is 17 residues. The CDR3 reads CSVEPVSGSVGPDTQYF. CDR3 nucleotides: TGCAGCGTTGAGCCCGTGTCGGGCTCCGTTGGGCCAGATACGCAGTATTTT.

In this sample, this clonotype turned up many times. The chain recombines TRBV6-5 with TRBJ1-2; D gene uncertain. The CDR3 extends over 15 amino acids. Germline CDR1 and CDR2: MNHEY and SVGAGI. The V end lost 0 bases, the J end lost 4 bases, and 12 bases lay between the germline ends. As DNA, the CDR3 is TGTGCCAGCAGTTACTCTGGAGACACCCTCTATGGCTACACCTTC. Protein product: CASSYSGDTLYGYTF.

This clonotype was found a few times. V gene TRBV20-1 combines with J gene TRBJ2-5; D possibly corresponds to TRBD1 (6 bases). CDR3 length equals 19 residues. V was clipped by 0 bases and J by 0 bases, with 23 bases between them. Germline CDR1 reads DFQATT; CDR2 reads SNEGSKA (reference sequence). The CDR3 DNA follows: TGCAGTGCTAGAGATCGGGACATAAGCCTTGTACGGTACCAAGAGACCCAGTACTTC. Protein: CSARDRDISLVRYQETQYF.